Listed below are T cell receptor beta chains from one sample, sequenced in a study of T-cell memory formation after mild COVID-19. TCRdb used MiXCR to reprocess the 5' RACE reads, holding one entry per CDR3 protein. The repertoire holds around 310,000 distinct CDR3 sequences, 15% seen once, with 20% to 25% in the top ten. The sequenced material came from PBMCs or a T cell subset sorted from them (not recorded which). These receptors were taken from a man between 18 and 29 years old who had mild COVID-19 (a few samples of this study predate the infection). Cell type and time point are not known. Both conserved end residues are part of each CDR3.

V,J,CDR3
TRBV12-5,TRBJ2-1,CASGITGTGPYNGQFF
TRBV28,TRBJ2-7,CATSRGQGEQYF
TRBV20-1,TRBJ1-5,CSARQDLQTDQPQHF
TRBV15,TRBJ1-1,CATSREVGQEETEAFF
TRBV11-2,TRBJ2-7,CASSWGGDGYEQYF
TRBV27,TRBJ2-4,CASSPGHIQYF
TRBV4-1,TRBJ2-5,CASSHPPSGEQETQYF
TRBV12-3/TRBV12-4,TRBJ2-1,CASSLRRIYNEQFF
TRBV27,TRBJ2-3,CASSQGLGTDTQYF
TRBV15,TRBJ2-5,CATSSLGGEETQYF
TRBV4-2,TRBJ2-1,CASSQGLGGISYNEQFF
TRBV19,TRBJ2-7,CASSMVGPSYEQYF
TRBV6-6,TRBJ1-2,CASSGDRANYGYTF
TRBV21-1,TRBJ2-7,CASSIDSRTGLSSYEQYF
TRBV18,TRBJ1-3,CASSPGQPNSGNTIYF
TRBV2,TRBJ1-2,CASGQERANYGYTF
TRBV18,TRBJ2-7,CASSLTQGSGEQYF
TRBV5-1,TRBJ2-1,CASSPGGAYNEQFF
TRBV14,TRBJ2-4,CASSQAPSGGAKNIQYF
TRBV20-1,TRBJ2-7,CSARDPSGRGYEQYF
TRBV6-6,TRBJ2-1,CASSYQSSYNEQFF
TRBV28,TRBJ1-1,CASSLSDFTEAFF
TRBV6-2/TRBV6-3,TRBJ1-1,CASSDRGTEAFF
TRBV29-1,TRBJ2-7,CSVGRGLYEQYF
TRBV4-2,TRBJ2-3,CASSQDWLDTDTQYF
TRBV4-3,TRBJ1-2,CASSLRQGIYGYTF